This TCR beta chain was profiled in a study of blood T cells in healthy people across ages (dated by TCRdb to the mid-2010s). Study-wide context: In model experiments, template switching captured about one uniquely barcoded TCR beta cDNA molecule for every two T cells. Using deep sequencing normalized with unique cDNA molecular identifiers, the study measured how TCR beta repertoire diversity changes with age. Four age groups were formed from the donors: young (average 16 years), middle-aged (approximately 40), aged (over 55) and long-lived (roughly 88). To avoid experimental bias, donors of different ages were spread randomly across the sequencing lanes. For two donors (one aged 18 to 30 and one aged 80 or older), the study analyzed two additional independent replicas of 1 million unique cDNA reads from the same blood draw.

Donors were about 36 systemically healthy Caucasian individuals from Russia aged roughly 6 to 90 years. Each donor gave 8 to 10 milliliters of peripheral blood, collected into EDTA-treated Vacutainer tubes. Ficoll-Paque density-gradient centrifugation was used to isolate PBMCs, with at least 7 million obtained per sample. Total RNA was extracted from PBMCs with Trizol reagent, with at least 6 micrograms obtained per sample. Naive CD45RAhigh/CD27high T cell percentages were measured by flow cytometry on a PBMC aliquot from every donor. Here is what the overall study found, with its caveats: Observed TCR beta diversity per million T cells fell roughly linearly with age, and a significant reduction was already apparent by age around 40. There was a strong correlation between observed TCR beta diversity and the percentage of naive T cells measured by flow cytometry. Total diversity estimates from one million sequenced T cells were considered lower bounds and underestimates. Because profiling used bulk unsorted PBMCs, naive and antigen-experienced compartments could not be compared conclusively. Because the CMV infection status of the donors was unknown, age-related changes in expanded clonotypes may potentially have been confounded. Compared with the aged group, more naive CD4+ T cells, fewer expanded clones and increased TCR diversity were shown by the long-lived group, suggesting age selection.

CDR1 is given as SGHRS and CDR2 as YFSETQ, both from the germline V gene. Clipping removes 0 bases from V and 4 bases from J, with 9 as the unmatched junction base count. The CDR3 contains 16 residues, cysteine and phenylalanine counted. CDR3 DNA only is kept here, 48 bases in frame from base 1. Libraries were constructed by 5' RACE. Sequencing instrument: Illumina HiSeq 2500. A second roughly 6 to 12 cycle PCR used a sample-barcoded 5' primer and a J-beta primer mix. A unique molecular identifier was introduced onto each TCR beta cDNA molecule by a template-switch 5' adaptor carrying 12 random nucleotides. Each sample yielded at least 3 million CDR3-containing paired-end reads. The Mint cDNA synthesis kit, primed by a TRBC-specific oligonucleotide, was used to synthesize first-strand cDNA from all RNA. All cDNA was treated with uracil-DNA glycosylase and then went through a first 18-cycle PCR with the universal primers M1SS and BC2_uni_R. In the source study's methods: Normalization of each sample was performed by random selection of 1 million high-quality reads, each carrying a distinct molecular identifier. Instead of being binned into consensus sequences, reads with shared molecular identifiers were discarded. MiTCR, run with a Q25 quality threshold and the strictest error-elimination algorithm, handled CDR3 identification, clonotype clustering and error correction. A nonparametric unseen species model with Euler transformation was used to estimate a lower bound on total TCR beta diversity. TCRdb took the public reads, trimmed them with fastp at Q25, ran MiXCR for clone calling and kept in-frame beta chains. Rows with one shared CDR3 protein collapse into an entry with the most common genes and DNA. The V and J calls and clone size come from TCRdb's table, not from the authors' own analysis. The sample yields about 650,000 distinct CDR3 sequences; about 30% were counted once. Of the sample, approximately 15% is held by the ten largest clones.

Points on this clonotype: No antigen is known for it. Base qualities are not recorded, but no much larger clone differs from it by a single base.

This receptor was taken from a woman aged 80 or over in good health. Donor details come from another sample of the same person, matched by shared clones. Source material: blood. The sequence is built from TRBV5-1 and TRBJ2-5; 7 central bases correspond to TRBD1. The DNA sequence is TGCGCCAGCAGCTTGGGGGGGACAGCTCCCCGAGAGACCCAGTACTTC. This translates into CASSLGGTAPRETQYF. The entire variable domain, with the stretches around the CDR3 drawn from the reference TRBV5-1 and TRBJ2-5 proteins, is KAGVTQTPRYLIKTRGQQVTLSCSPISGHRSVSWYQQTPGQGLQFLFEYFSETQRNKGNFPGRFSGRQFSNSRSEMNVSTLELGDSALYLCASSLGGTAPRETQYFGPGTRLLVL.